Listed here is a single T cell receptor (beta chain). What antigen it recognizes has not been identified. The sample holds no much larger clone one base away, and base qualities are not on file. The immunoSEQ Assay, a bias-controlled multiplex PCR, was used to amplify TCRbeta CDR3 regions from genomic DNA. In the source study's methods: Within the assay, amplification of reference gene primers was used to estimate how many nucleated cells each sample contained. Sequence reads were collapsed and filtered to measure the absolute abundance of every unique TCRbeta CDR3 rearrangement. Productive Simpson clonality was computed per sample as the square root of Simpson's diversity index over productive rearrangements. In TCRdb, the immuneACCESS table is reduced to in-frame sequences with V and J assigned. These tables do not hold every clone; where another copy was compared, an unresolved V gene accounts for under half, and the others remain unexplained. The V and J calls and clone size are taken from that table; D and trimming were inferred from the DNA. The sample yields 200,000 to 250,000 clones; around 86% were counted once. 7.5% to 9.5% of the sample is in the top ten clones.

One collaborating source in Seattle enrolled patients while the patients were actively infected and followed the patients over time throughout the course of disease. Whole blood was collected in K2EDTA tubes by collaborating institutions according to the institutions' own protocols. Collaborator samples were shipped for TCRbeta analysis as frozen whole blood, isolated PBMCs, or DNA extracted from either sample type. The data were obtained in a study of blood T cell repertoires in COVID-19 (TCRdb year 2020). General notes on the study: Samples from collaborators originated in the United States, Italy and Spain and spanned both the acute and convalescent phases of COVID-19. The material from the prospective study consisted of cDNA or gDNA derived from T cells, B-cell-depleted T cells, or PBMCs. Subjects who had been exposed to COVID-19, were actively infected with it, or had recovered from it provided the deeply sampled blood TCRbeta repertoires that made up the dataset. The repertoires were released in a freely available public database intended as a resource for research on the immune response to SARS-CoV-2. Samples were obtained from the ongoing ImmuneRACE study (first 160 participants) and from 1,254 subjects provided by 6 global collaborators. A de-identified subject ID, COVID-19 status, age in years and sex were almost always included in the sample metadata. HLA class I and class II types, where available, came from metadata supplied by the sample provider rather than from assay-based typing.

Findings and caveats that apply to the study as a whole: Clinical and demographic metadata were provided uncurated, with the amount varying by source and participant.

CDR1 DFQATT and CDR2 SNEGSKA are derived from the germline V gene (reference sequence). V is cut back by 3 bases and J by 8 bases, with 30 bases in the junction unmatched. The CDR3, from cysteine to phenylalanine, totals 22 residues. Kept here is only the CDR3 DNA, which spans 66 bases and is read in frame from base 1. Sequencing was carried out using peripheral blood. The V and J genes are TRBV20-1 and TRBJ1-4; a stretch of 10 junction bases matches TRBD1. The clonotype was recovered from a woman of 80 years or more with COVID-19, enrolled during active disease. CDR3 reads: CSASEGLGVLEPDRGRLEKLFF. Read as DNA, the sequence is TGCAGTGCTAGTGAAGGTCTCGGCGTCTTGGAACCGGACAGGGGGAGACTGGAAAAACTGTTTTTT.